The 22 T cell receptor beta chains in this list originate from one sample, sequenced in a study of Graves' ophthalmopathy and Graves' hyperthyroidism. Researchers took RNA transcripts and amplified TCR beta CDR3 regions from them. First-round RT-PCR used HTBI primers; second-round multiplex PCR followed. Each CDR3 protein gets one entry after TCRdb re-called the multiplex PCR reads with MiXCR. Of about 480,000 distinct CDR3 sequences in the sample, approximately 15% are singletons; the top ten hold about 9.4%. Sequencing was carried out using blood. Every receptor here comes from a woman in her 30s with Graves' ophthalmopathy.

As DNA, the CDR3 is TGTGCCAGCAGTTCAGGTAGCGGGAGCCCCCAAGAGACCCAGTACTTC. It specifies CASSSGSGSPQETQYF. The chain uses TRBV6-5 and TRBJ2-5; 9 bases match TRBD2. The CDR3 is 16 amino acids. Germline assignment: CDR1 MNHEY and CDR2 SVGAGI. V was clipped by 4 bases and J by 1 base; unmatched bases: 7.

This clonotype was counted ten times or more. The V and J genes are TRBV20-1 and TRBJ2-7; either TRBD1 or TRBD2 may fit D (5 bases each). The CDR3 contains 14 residues. Trimming cost V 1 base and J 3 bases, with 13 bases left between them. The germline V gene has CDR1 DFQATT and CDR2 SNEGSKA (reference sequence). This CDR3 is CSARVEGRDYEQYF. The CDR3 DNA sequence: TGCAGTGCTAGAGTTGAGGGCAGGGACTACGAGCAGTACTTC.

This clonotype was seen ten or more times. This chain links TRBV7-3 with TRBJ2-7; unclear D gene. CDR3 length: 13 residues. Germline lookup yields CDR1 SGHTA and CDR2 FQGTGA. Trimming left V 0 bases short and J 3 bases short, with 6 bases between. The CDR3 bases are TGTGCCAGCAGCTTAACTACCAGCTACGAGCAGTACTTC. As protein: CASSLTTSYEQYF.

There are many counts of this clonotype. V and J are TRBV5-1 and TRBJ2-7; the D gene is possibly TRBD2 (5 bases). Germline V gives CDR1 SGHRS, CDR2 YFSETQ. This CDR3 region has 13 residues. V dropped 2 bases and J dropped 7 bases, with 13 bases sitting between them. This CDR3 is CASSFEGPGEQYF. DNA for the CDR3: TGCGCCAGCAGCTTCGAGGGTCCGGGGGAGCAGTACTTC.

In its sample, this clonotype was seen many times. The CDR3 nucleotides read TGTGCCATCAGTGAGTCCCTTTACGAGCAGTACTTC. This gives the protein CAISESLYEQYF. V and J are TRBV10-3 and TRBJ2-7; D is undetermined. Germline V gives CDR1 ENHRY, CDR2 SYGVKD. This CDR3 contains 12 residues. V was cut by 0 bases and J by 4 bases, with 4 bases left in between.

This clonotype was observed many times. The CDR3 DNA follows: TGCAGTGCTAGACACTCCCCGACAGGGAACTATGGCTACACCTTC. It yields the protein CSARHSPTGNYGYTF. V is TRBV20-1 and J is TRBJ1-2, with 7 bases fitting TRBD1. The CDR3 is 15 amino acids. V gave up 2 bases and J gave up 2 bases; unmatched junction bases: 8. Germline assignment: CDR1 DFQATT and CDR2 SNEGSKA (reference sequence).

This clonotype has at least ten counts. The CDR3 DNA is TGTGCCAGCCAGTTCGTGGACACCATATATTTT. Translated, it gives CASQFVDTIYF. This chain links TRBV28 with TRBJ1-3; no clear D gene. The CDR3 is 11 residues long. The V end was cut by 8 bases, the J end by 8 bases, with 10 bases between. The germline gives CDR1 MDHEN, CDR2 SYDVKM. Looking up the rest from reference TRBV28 and TRBJ1-3 gives the full variable domain: DVKVTQSSRYLVKRTGEKVFLECVQDMDHENMFWYRQDPGLGLRLIYFSYDVKMKEKGDIPEGYSVSREKKERFSLILESASTNQTSMYLCASQFVDTIYFGEGSWLTVV.

This clonotype occurred many times. The chain joins TRBV20-1 to TRBJ2-4; perhaps D is TRBD1 or TRBD2 (6 bases each). The CDR3 sequence is 14 residues long. Germline V gene lookup returns CDR1 DFQATT and CDR2 SNEGSKA (reference sequence). V dropped 4 bases and J dropped 7 bases, with 17 bases sitting between them. The CDR3 region has the DNA TGCAGTGCTACCTTTGGGGGGACAACGAACATTCAGTACTTC. This translates into CSATFGGTTNIQYF.

This clonotype appeared many times. The chain employs TRBV13 and TRBJ2-5; D is possibly TRBD1 or TRBD2 (6 bases each). Germline CDR1 reads PRHDT; CDR2 reads FYEKMQ (reference sequence). CDR3 length: 15 residues. V was clipped by 5 bases and J by 4 bases, with 17 bases between them. The CDR3 loop is CASSQIGEDRETQYF. CDR3 nucleotide sequence: TGTGCCAGCAGCCAGATCGGGGAGGACAGAGAGACCCAGTACTTC.

This clonotype was recorded at least ten times. This chain joins TRBV6-1 and TRBJ1-5, with D tentatively TRBD1 (5 bases). The germline gives CDR1 MNHNS, CDR2 SASEGT. This CDR3 spans 14 amino acids. Trimming left V 1 base short and J 2 bases short, with 6 bases between. CDR3 coding DNA: TGTGCCAGCAGTGAAGGGGGCGGCAATCAGCCCCAGCATTTT. Amino acids: CASSEGGGNQPQHF.

This chain links TRBV6-2 or TRBV6-3 with TRBJ2-3; no definite D call. The germline V gene has CDR1 MNHEY and CDR2 SVGEGT. V lost 5 bases, J lost 0 bases, and 3 bases lay in between. CDR3 length: 12 residues. The CDR3 bases are TGTGCCAGCAGTCGGAGCACAGATACGCAGTATTTT. It codes for CASSRSTDTQYF.

In DNA, the CDR3 is TGTGCCAGCAGTTACCGGGGGCAGGATGTTATCTATGGCTACACCTTC. Its protein is CASSYRGQDVIYGYTF. The chain is built from TRBV6-5 and TRBJ1-2, with D maybe TRBD1 (6 bases). The germline V and J ends were trimmed by 2 bases and 4 bases, with 17 bases remaining between them. The CDR3 sequence is 16 residues long. The germline CDR1 and CDR2 sequences are MNHEY and SVGAGI.

For this clonotype: A much larger clone differs from this one at a single base, so this may be a read error. V and J are TRBV6-1 and TRBJ2-4, with a tentative D call TRBD2 (6 bases). The CDR3 totals 15 residues. Germline CDR1 reads MNHNS; CDR2 reads SASEGT. The DNA of the CDR3 is TGTGCCAGCAGCCTAGCGTATAGGGCCAAAAACATTAAGTACTTC. This encodes CASSLAYRAKNIKYF.

This clonotype was recorded at least ten times. This chain connects TRBV29-1 to TRBJ1-2; 8 positions match TRBD1. The CDR3 sequence is 12 residues long. The junction had 4 bases not matched to a gene; V was cut back by 6 bases and J by 4 bases. Germline lookup yields CDR1 SQVTM and CDR2 ANQGSEA. The CDR3 nucleotides read TGCAGCGTAAACCAGGGGGCCTATGGCTACACCTTC. Translation: CSVNQGAYGYTF.

This clonotype was recorded many times. The rearrangement joins TRBV6-1 to TRBJ1-5; D ambiguous. Trimming removed 6 bases at V and 3 bases at J, with 15 bases between. The CDR3 loop spans 15 amino acids. The germline gives CDR1 MNHNS, CDR2 SASEGT. This chain's CDR3 is CASSLQPDSNQPQHF. CDR3 coding DNA: TGTGCCAGCAGCCTTCAGCCAGACTCCAATCAGCCCCAGCATTTT.

There are many counts of this clonotype. V usage is TRBV9 and J usage is TRBJ2-2; 7 nucleotides match TRBD1. CDR3 length: 13 residues. Germline V gene data show CDR1 as SGDLS and CDR2 as YYNGEE. Trimming at V came to 4 bases and at J to 11 bases, leaving 8 bases not matched to a gene. CDR3 region: CASSLTTGTELFF. The CDR3 DNA is TGTGCCAGCAGCCTTACGACAGGGACAGAGCTGTTTTTT.

There are a few counts of this clonotype. This chain links TRBV3-1 with TRBJ1-2; the D gene is possibly TRBD1 (5 bases). Trimming left V 4 bases short and J 8 bases short, with 20 bases between. Germline lookup yields CDR1 LGHDT and CDR2 YNNKEL (reference sequence). This CDR3 spans 15 amino acids. CDR3 protein: CASSLRGGRGFGYTF. The CDR3 DNA is TGTGCCAGCAGCCTCCGGGGGGGACGAGGATTCGGCTACACCTTC. The full variable domain, with the rest looked up from reference TRBV3-1 and TRBJ1-2, is DTAVSQTPKYLVTQMGNDKSIKCEQNLGHDTMYWYKQDSKKFLKIMFSYNNKELIINETVPNRFSPKSPDKAHLNLHINSLELGDSAVYFCASSLRGGRGFGYTFGSGTRLTVV.

The chain combines TRBV6-1 with TRBJ2-5; perhaps TRBD2 as D (6 bases). The germline V gene has CDR1 MNHNS and CDR2 SASEGT. This CDR3 is built from 14 residues. V lost 4 bases, J lost 4 bases, and 13 bases lay in between. CDR3 sequence reads: CASSARLGGETQYF. The CDR3 DNA sequence: TGTGCCAGCAGTGCCCGACTAGGAGGAGAGACCCAGTACTTC.

This clonotype was observed many times. The rearrangement links TRBV12-3 or TRBV12-4 to TRBJ1-5, with 9 positions matching TRBD1. The CDR3 consists of 16 residues. V lost 1 base and J lost 7; bases outside the gene matches: 8. Written as DNA, the CDR3 is TGTGCCAGCAGTTTAGGCCTGGGGACAGGGCGCCAGCCCCAGCATTTT. It specifies CASSLGLGTGRQPQHF.

This clonotype was observed at least ten times. This chain links TRBV5-1 with TRBJ1-1, with TRBD1 matching 9 bases. The ends lost 4 bases at V and 4 bases at J; junction bases unmatched: 8. Germline CDR1 is SGHRS and CDR2 is YFSETQ. CDR3 length: 15 amino acids. The DNA of the CDR3 is TGCGCCAGCAGCCGGGACAGGGTAGGCGTCACTGAAGCTTTCTTT. It translates to CASSRDRVGVTEAFF.

There are many counts of this clonotype. The chain is built from TRBV28 and TRBJ1-2; D uncertain. V lost 5 bases to trimming and J lost 4 bases, with 11 bases between them. The CDR3 totals 13 residues. Germline V lookup: CDR1 MDHEN, CDR2 SYDVKM. CDR3 DNA: TGTGCCAGCAGTGGTCCGGGCACCTATGGCTACACCTTC. Its translation: CASSGPGTYGYTF.

The gene calls are TRBV19 and TRBJ1-1, with 7 bases aligning to TRBD1. This CDR3 region has 15 residues. Germline V gene sequence: CDR1 LNHDA, CDR2 SQIVND (reference sequence). V lost 4 bases and J lost 1; bases outside the gene matches: 6. The DNA for the CDR3 is TGTGCCAGTAGTACGACGACAGGGAGGAACACTGAAGCTTTCTTT. As protein: CASSTTTGRNTEAFF. The full variable domain, its missing parts supplied by reference TRBV19 and TRBJ1-1, is DGGITQSPKYLFRKEGQNVTLSCEQNLNHDAMYWYRQDPGQGLRLIYYSQIVNDFQKGDIAEGYSVSREKKESFPLTVTSAQKNPTAFYLCASSTTTGRNTEAFFGQGTRLTVV.